This T cell receptor (beta chain) was found in a study of T cell responses to AZD1222 COVID-19 vaccine. This CDR3 contains 16 residues. Germline V gives CDR1 SNHLY, CDR2 FYNNEI. With 5 bases removed from V and 3 bases from J, the gap between germline ends came to 16 bases. Clones were read by immunoSEQ multiplex PCR, and TCRdb kept only the in-frame ones, dropping some. The data show about 180,000 clones, with over 85% seen just once and less than 3% held by the top ten. Study results and limitations: Repertoires were obtained solely post-peak T cell response.

A note on this clone: The target antigen is unknown.

Sample: peripheral blood, taken on day 0 of AZD1222 vaccination. The rearrangement uses TRBV2 and TRBJ2-2, with a tentative D call TRBD1 (8 bases). This sequence originates from an adult in good health. The CDR3, as DNA: TGTGCCAGCAGTCCTCCAACAGGGGGGGACACCGGGGAGCTGTTTTTT. It is translated as CASSPPTGGDTGELFF.